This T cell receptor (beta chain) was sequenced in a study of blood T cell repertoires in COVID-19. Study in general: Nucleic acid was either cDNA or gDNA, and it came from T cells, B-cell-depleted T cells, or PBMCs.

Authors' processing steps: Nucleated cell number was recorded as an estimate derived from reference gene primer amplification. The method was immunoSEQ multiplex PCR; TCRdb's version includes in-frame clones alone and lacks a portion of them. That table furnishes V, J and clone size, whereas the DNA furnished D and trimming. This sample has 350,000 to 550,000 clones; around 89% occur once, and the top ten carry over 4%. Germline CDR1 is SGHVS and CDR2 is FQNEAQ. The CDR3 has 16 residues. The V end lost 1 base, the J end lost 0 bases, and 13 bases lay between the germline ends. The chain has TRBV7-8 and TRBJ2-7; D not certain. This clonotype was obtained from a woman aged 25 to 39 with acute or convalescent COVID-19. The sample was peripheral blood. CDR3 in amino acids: CASSLVEVRSSYEQYF. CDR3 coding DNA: TGTGCCAGCAGCTTAGTTGAGGTCAGAAGCTCCTACGAGCAGTACTTC.